The subject of this entry is one T cell receptor (beta chain). Other DNA variants within this sample encode the same CDR3. Sequenced by immunoSEQ multiplex PCR; TCRdb stores in-frame clones only, minus some. The repertoire holds approximately 100,000 clones, with more than 90% as singletons. Germline-derived CDR1 and CDR2 are SNHLY and FYNNEI. This CDR3 region has 13 residues. V lost 4 bases and J lost 1, with 7 bases in between. The data derive from a study of blood T cell repertoires in COVID-19. For the study at large: The analysed material was cDNA or gDNA that came from T cells, B-cell-depleted T cells, or PBMCs.

The V gene is TRBV2, the J gene TRBJ1-1; D is perhaps TRBD1 (5 bases). This sequence was found in a man between 65 and 80 years old with acute or convalescent COVID-19. The material sequenced was peripheral blood. CDR3 loop: CASSGQGNTEAFF. For the CDR3, the DNA is TGTGCCAGCAGTGGTCAGGGGAACACTGAAGCTTTCTTT.